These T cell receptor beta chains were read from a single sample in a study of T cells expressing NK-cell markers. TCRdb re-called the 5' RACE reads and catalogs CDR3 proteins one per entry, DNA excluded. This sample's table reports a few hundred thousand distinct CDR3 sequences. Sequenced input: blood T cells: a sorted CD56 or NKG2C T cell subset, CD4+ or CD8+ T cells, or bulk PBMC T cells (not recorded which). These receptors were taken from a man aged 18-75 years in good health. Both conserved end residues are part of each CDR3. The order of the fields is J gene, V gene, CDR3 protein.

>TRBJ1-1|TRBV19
CASSTDTYTEAFF
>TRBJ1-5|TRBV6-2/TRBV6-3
CASRPPGQGTGSQHF
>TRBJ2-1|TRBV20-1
CSAVPGVRGEQFF
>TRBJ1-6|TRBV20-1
CSARERTGGRSPLHF
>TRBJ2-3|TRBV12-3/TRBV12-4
CASTTGYITDTQYF
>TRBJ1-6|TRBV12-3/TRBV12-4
CASSKTGGLYGNSPLHF
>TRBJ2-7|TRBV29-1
CSVERDRGREQYF
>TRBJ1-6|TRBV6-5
CASSYSYGTEYNSPLHF
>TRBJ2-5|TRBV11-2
CASSQIAGGQETQYF
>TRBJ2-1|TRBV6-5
CASSYPTGRGGYEQFF
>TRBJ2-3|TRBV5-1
CASSWTSGGGRDTQYF
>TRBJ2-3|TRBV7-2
CASSFIGAGDTQYF
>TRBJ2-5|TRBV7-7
CASSHRGLADQYF
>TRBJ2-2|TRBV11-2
CASSLSRHLAGWVGELFF
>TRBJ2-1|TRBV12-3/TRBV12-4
CASSLSKRGPYNEQFF
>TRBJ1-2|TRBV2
CASRRDMISPANYGYTF
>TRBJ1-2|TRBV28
CASTRVSGYGYTF
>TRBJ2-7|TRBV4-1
CASSRFLSAWTGGGDEQYF
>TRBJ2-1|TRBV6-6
CASSYGGYNEQFF
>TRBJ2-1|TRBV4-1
CASSQQGASSYNEQFF
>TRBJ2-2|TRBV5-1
CASSFAGLGTGELFF
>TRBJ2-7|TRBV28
CASSLGLALAPSYEQYF
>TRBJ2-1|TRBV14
CASSLEIAGSLKDNEQFF
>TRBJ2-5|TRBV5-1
CASSLASYETQYF
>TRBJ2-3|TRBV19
CASSSRGDNTQYF
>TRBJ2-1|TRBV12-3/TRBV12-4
CASSFPSGGALSRLDEQFF
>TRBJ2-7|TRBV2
CASSSGEQYEQYF
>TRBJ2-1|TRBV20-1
CSAKQPSGVYNEQFF
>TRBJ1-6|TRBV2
CASSDRGDYNSPLHF
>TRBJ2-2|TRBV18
CASSGNPVGTGELFF
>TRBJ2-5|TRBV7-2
CASSLGQGTHQETQYF
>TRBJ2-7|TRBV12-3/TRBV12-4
CASSLYYGQGASHYEQYF
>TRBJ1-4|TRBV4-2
CASSPVRTLVREEKLFF